The rows below give T cell receptor beta chains drawn from one sample of a study of beta chain features in type 1 diabetes. Assay used: immunoSEQ multiplex PCR; TCRdb lists only in-frame clones, some missing. The sample consists of 900,000 or so clones, roughly a sixth of them appearing once. The sequencing sample was made of naive CD4+ T cells from blood. All receptors come from a woman aged 18 to 35 in good health. The CDR3 runs from the conserved cysteine through the conserved F or W. Each record gives: V gene, J gene, clone size, D gene, CDR3 DNA, CDR3 protein. D genes are given only for firm matches. Where a row states a size, it is once, few, many or the class of an expanded clone; other rows omit it.

V gene: TRBV11-3
J gene: TRBJ1-1
clone size: .
D gene: .
CDR3 DNA: TGTGCCAGCAGCGCCCTACGGGATACTGAAGCTTTCTTT
CDR3 protein: CASSALRDTEAFF

V gene: TRBV2
J gene: TRBJ2-2
clone size: .
D gene: .
CDR3 DNA: TGTGCCAGCAGTGACAGGGGATCCGGGGAGCTGTTTTTT
CDR3 protein: CASSDRGSGELFF

V gene: TRBV6-4
J gene: TRBJ2-5
clone size: .
D gene: .
CDR3 DNA: TGTGCCAGCAGTCAGCAGGGCGTAGAGACCCAGTACTTC
CDR3 protein: CASSQQGVETQYF

V gene: TRBV25-1
J gene: TRBJ2-1
clone size: .
D gene: .
CDR3 DNA: TGTGCCAGCAGTGAATCCCCTAGGGGCAGGAGGGGGAGGAATGAGCAGTTCTTC
CDR3 protein: CASSESPRGRRGRNEQFF

V gene: TRBV7-2
J gene: TRBJ1-5
clone size: few
D gene: .
CDR3 DNA: TGTGCCAGCAGCTTAATGGGGCAGAATAGCAATCAGCCCCAGCATTTT
CDR3 protein: CASSLMGQNSNQPQHF

V gene: TRBV7-9
J gene: TRBJ1-1
clone size: few
D gene: .
CDR3 DNA: TGTGCCAGCAGCTTAGAACTTCAGGGGACTGAAGCTTTCTTT
CDR3 protein: CASSLELQGTEAFF

V gene: TRBV7-2
J gene: TRBJ2-1
clone size: .
D gene: .
CDR3 DNA: TGTGCCAGCAGCTTTAGCGGAAACTCCTACAATGAGCAGTTCTTC
CDR3 protein: CASSFSGNSYNEQFF

V gene: TRBV7-6
J gene: TRBJ2-1
clone size: .
D gene: TRBD2
CDR3 DNA: TGTGCCAGCAGCTTAGCGTGGAGCGGGAGGGAGGGTGAGCAGTTCTTC
CDR3 protein: CASSLAWSGREGEQFF

V gene: TRBV5-6
J gene: TRBJ2-1
clone size: .
D gene: TRBD1
CDR3 DNA: TGTGCCAGCAGCACGACAGGGTTAGCATCCTACAATGAGCAGTTCTTC
CDR3 protein: CASSTTGLASYNEQFF

V gene: TRBV28
J gene: TRBJ1-5
clone size: .
D gene: .
CDR3 DNA: TGTGCCAGCAGTTTAGTATCGCAGCCCCAGCATTTT
CDR3 protein: CASSLVSQPQHF

V gene: TRBV4-2
J gene: TRBJ2-1
clone size: few
D gene: .
CDR3 DNA: TGTGCCAGCAGCCAAGATACGAGGGACATAGCTTACAATGAGCAGTTCTTC
CDR3 protein: CASSQDTRDIAYNEQFF

V gene: TRBV7-3
J gene: TRBJ2-1
clone size: few
D gene: TRBD2
CDR3 DNA: TGTGCCAGCAGCGCCCTCCCGGGACTAGTAGATGAGCAGTTCTTC
CDR3 protein: CASSALPGLVDEQFF

V gene: TRBV6-5
J gene: TRBJ2-7
clone size: .
D gene: .
CDR3 DNA: TGTGCCAGCAGTTCCAGGTCGCTCGTCTACGAGCAGTACTTC
CDR3 protein: CASSSRSLVYEQYF

V gene: TRBV7-3
J gene: TRBJ2-2
clone size: .
D gene: .
CDR3 DNA: TGTGCCAGCAGCGCCGCGAACACCGGGGAGCTGTTTTTT
CDR3 protein: CASSAANTGELFF

V gene: TRBV4-1
J gene: TRBJ1-2
clone size: .
D gene: .
CDR3 DNA: TGCGCCAGCAGCCGCCAAGGTCTCGCCGCTAACTATGGCTACACCTTC
CDR3 protein: CASSRQGLAANYGYTF

V gene: TRBV5-6
J gene: TRBJ1-5
clone size: .
D gene: TRBD1
CDR3 DNA: TGTGCCAGCAGCAGACAGGGTAGGGGCAATCAGCCCCAGCATTTT
CDR3 protein: CASSRQGRGNQPQHF

V gene: TRBV18
J gene: TRBJ2-7
clone size: few
D gene: .
CDR3 DNA: TGTGCCAGCTCACCAGGCTCCTACGAGCAGTACTTC
CDR3 protein: CASSPGSYEQYF

V gene: TRBV6-6
J gene: TRBJ1-2
clone size: few
D gene: TRBD1
CDR3 DNA: TGTGCCAGCAGTTACCGGGTACAGGGGTTCATGTATGGCTACACCTTC
CDR3 protein: CASSYRVQGFMYGYTF

V gene: TRBV7-9
J gene: TRBJ2-5
clone size: few
D gene: .
CDR3 DNA: TGTGCCAGCAGCTTACTGGCGCAAGAGACCCAGTACTTC
CDR3 protein: CASSLLAQETQYF

V gene: TRBV7-2
J gene: TRBJ2-7
clone size: .
D gene: .
CDR3 DNA: TGTGCCAGCAGCTCCGAGACAGGTCCTGCATTCGGGCAGTACTTC
CDR3 protein: CASSSETGPAFGQYF

V gene: TRBV2
J gene: TRBJ2-2
clone size: .
D gene: .
CDR3 DNA: TGTGCCAGCATGGGCGCCCAGGGCATAGGGGAACATAGCCGGGAGCTGTTTTTT
CDR3 protein: CASMGAQGIGEHSRELFF

V gene: TRBV9
J gene: TRBJ2-3
clone size: .
D gene: .
CDR3 DNA: TGTGCCAGCAGCCGTAGTTTATCCGATACGCAGTATTTT
CDR3 protein: CASSRSLSDTQYF

V gene: TRBV5-4
J gene: TRBJ2-6
clone size: .
D gene: .
CDR3 DNA: TGTGCCAGCAGCGACAGCTCTGGGGCCAACGTCCTGACTTTC
CDR3 protein: CASSDSSGANVLTF

V gene: TRBV28
J gene: TRBJ1-5
clone size: .
D gene: TRBD1
CDR3 DNA: TGTGCCAGTGTGACAGGGGAGGGAAATCAGCCCCAGCATTTT
CDR3 protein: CASVTGEGNQPQHF

V gene: TRBV2
J gene: TRBJ2-2
clone size: .
D gene: .
CDR3 DNA: TGTGCCAGCAGGCTAGCGTCGAACACCGGGGAGCTGTTTTTT
CDR3 protein: CASRLASNTGELFF

V gene: TRBV19
J gene: TRBJ1-5
clone size: .
D gene: .
CDR3 DNA: TGTGCCAGTAGTATTACCGGATTTAGCAATCAGCCCCAGCATTTT
CDR3 protein: CASSITGFSNQPQHF

V gene: TRBV19
J gene: TRBJ1-3
clone size: few
D gene: TRBD1
CDR3 DNA: TGTGCCAGTAAGCCCGGGACAGGAGGAAACACCATATATTTT
CDR3 protein: CASKPGTGGNTIYF

V gene: TRBV21-1
J gene: TRBJ2-3
clone size: .
D gene: .
CDR3 DNA: TGTGCCAGCAGCGCCCACAGCAGCGGCACAGATACGCAGTATTTT
CDR3 protein: CASSAHSSGTDTQYF

V gene: TRBV7-2
J gene: TRBJ1-4
clone size: few
D gene: .
CDR3 DNA: TGTGCCAGCAGCTTAGCTAGGGGAATCAATGAAAAACTGTTTTTT
CDR3 protein: CASSLARGINEKLFF

V gene: TRBV7-9
J gene: TRBJ1-4
clone size: .
D gene: .
CDR3 DNA: TGTGCCAGCAGCTTAGGAGGCCAGCTTAATGAAAAACTGTTTTTT
CDR3 protein: CASSLGGQLNEKLFF

V gene: TRBV7-2
J gene: TRBJ2-7
clone size: .
D gene: TRBD2
CDR3 DNA: TGTGCCAGCAGCTTAGTTCCGCTAGCGGGACACTACGAGCAGTACTTC
CDR3 protein: CASSLVPLAGHYEQYF

V gene: TRBV28
J gene: TRBJ2-7
clone size: .
D gene: .
CDR3 DNA: TGTGCCAGCAGTCCCGGGGGTGGCGCCTACGAGCAGTACTTC
CDR3 protein: CASSPGGGAYEQYF

V gene: TRBV10-3
J gene: TRBJ2-2
clone size: .
D gene: TRBD2
CDR3 DNA: TGTGCCATGAACTCAGGGGGACTAGCGGGGTTCACCGGGGAGCTGTTTTTT
CDR3 protein: CAMNSGGLAGFTGELFF

V gene: TRBV4-2
J gene: TRBJ2-1
clone size: .
D gene: .
CDR3 DNA: TGTGCCAGCAGCCAAGTAGCTGGACAGGGGTTCCTAGCGGGAGTCAATGAGCAGTTCTTC
CDR3 protein: CASSQVAGQGFLAGVNEQFF

V gene: TRBV4-1
J gene: TRBJ2-7
clone size: .
D gene: TRBD2
CDR3 DNA: TGCGCCAGCAGCCAAGATAGTGGAGGGACTAGCCTCTACGAGCAGTACTTC
CDR3 protein: CASSQDSGGTSLYEQYF

V gene: TRBV2
J gene: TRBJ1-4
clone size: few
D gene: .
CDR3 DNA: TGTGCCAGCAGTGAACGGGGATCTTATGAAAAACTGTTTTTT
CDR3 protein: CASSERGSYEKLFF